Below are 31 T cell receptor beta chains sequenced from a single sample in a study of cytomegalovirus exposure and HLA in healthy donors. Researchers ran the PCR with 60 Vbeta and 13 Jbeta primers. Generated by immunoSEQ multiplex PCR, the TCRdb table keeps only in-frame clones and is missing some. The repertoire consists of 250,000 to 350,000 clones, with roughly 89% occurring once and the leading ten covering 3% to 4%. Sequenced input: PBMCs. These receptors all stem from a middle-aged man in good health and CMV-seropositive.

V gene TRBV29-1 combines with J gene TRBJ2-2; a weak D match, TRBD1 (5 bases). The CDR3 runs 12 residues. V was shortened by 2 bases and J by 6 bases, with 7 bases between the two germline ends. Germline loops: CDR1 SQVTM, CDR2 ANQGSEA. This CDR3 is CSVEQGAGELFF. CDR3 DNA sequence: TGCAGCGTTGAACAGGGTGCCGGGGAGCTGTTTTTT.

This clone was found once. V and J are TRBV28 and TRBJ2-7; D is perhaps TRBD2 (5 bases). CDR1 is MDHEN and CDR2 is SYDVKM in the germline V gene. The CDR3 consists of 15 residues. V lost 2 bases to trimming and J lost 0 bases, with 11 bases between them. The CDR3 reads CASSLVLAASYEQYF. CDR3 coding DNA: TGTGCCAGCAGTTTAGTTCTAGCAGCCTCCTACGAGCAGTACTTC.

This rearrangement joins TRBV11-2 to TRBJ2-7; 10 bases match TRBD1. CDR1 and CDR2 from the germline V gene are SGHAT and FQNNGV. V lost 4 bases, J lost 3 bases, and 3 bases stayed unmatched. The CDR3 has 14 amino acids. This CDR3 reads CASSSRDRGYEQYF. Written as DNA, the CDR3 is TGTGCCAGCAGCTCAAGGGACAGGGGCTACGAGCAGTACTTC.

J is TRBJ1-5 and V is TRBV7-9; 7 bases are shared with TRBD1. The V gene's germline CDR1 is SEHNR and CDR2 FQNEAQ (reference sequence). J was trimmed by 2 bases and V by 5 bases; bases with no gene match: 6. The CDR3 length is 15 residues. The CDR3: CASSAQGVGNQPQHF. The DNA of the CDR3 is TGTGCCAGCAGCGCGCAGGGGGTTGGCAATCAGCCCCAGCATTTT. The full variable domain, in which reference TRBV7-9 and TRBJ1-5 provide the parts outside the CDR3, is DTGVSQNPRHKITKRGQNVTFRCDPISEHNRLYWYRQTLGQGPEFLTYFQNEAQLEKSRLLSDRFSAERPKGSFSTLEIQRTEQGDSAMYLCASSAQGVGNQPQHFGDGTRLSIL.

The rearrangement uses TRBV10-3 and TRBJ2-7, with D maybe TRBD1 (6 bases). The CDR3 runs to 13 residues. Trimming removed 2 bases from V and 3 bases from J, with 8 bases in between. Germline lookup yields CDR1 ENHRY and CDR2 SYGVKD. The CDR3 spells CAISEGTYYEQYF. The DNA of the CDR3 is TGTGCCATCAGTGAGGGGACATACTACGAGCAGTACTTC.

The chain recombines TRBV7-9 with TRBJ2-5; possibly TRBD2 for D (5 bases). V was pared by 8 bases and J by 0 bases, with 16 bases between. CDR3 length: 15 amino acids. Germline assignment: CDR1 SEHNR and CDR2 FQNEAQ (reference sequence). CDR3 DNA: TGTGCCAGCCAAGCTTACCTCGGGAACCAAGAGACCCAGTACTTC. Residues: CASQAYLGNQETQYF.

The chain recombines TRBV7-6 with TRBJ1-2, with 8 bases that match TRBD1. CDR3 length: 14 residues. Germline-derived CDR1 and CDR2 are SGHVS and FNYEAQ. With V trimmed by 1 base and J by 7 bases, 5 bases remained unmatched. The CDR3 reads CASSLGTGNSGYTF. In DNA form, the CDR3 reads TGTGCCAGCAGCTTAGGGACAGGGAATTCTGGCTACACCTTC.

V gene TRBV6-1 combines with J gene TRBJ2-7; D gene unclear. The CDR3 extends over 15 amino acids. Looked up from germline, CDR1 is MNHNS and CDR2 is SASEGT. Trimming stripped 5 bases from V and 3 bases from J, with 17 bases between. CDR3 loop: CASSPLNFGSYEQYF. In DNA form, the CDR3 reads TGTGCCAGCAGTCCCCTAAATTTTGGTAGCTACGAGCAGTACTTC.

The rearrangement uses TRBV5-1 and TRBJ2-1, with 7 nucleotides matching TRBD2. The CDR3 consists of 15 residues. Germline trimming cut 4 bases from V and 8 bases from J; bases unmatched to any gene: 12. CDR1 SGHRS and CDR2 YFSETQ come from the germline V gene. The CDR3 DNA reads TGCGCCAGCAGCGCAGGGACTAAATACGACGATGAGCAGTTCTTC. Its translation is CASSAGTKYDDEQFF.

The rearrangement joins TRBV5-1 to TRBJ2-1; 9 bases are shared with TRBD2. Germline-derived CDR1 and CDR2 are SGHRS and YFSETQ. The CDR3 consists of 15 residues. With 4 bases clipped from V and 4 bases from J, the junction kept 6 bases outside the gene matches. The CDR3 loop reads CASSATSGPYNEQFF. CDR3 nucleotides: TGCGCCAGCAGCGCTACTAGCGGGCCTTACAATGAGCAGTTCTTC.

The CDR3 spells CASSVAPAGSYEQYF. Here the CDR3 DNA reads TGTGCCAGCAGCGTAGCCCCGGCGGGTTCCTACGAGCAGTACTTC. V and J are TRBV9 and TRBJ2-7; D may be TRBD2 (5 bases). CDR3 length: 15 residues. The ends were cut back, 0 bases at V and 1 base at J, with 11 bases in the middle. Per germline, CDR1 SGDLS and CDR2 YYNGEE.

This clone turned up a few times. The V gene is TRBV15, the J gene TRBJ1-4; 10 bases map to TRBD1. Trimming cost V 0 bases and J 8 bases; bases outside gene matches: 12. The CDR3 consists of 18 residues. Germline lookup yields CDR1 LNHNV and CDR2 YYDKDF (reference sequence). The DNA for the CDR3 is TGTGCCACCAGCAGAGATCCGTTGACAGGGGGCGTTTGGGAAAAACTGTTTTTT. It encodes CATSRDPLTGGVWEKLFF.

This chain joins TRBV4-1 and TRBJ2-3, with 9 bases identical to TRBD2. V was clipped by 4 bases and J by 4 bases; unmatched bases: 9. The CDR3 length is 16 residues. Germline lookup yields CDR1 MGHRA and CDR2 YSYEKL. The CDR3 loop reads CASSPLAGAPADTQYF. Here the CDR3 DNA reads TGCGCCAGCAGCCCTTTAGCGGGAGCCCCCGCAGATACGCAGTATTTT.

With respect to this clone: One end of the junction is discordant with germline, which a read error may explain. CDR3: CASSAGLAGTFGF. CDR3 bases: TGTGCCAGCAGTGCGGGACTAGCGGGGACTTTTGGGTTC. The chain employs TRBV28 and TRBJ2-7; 13 nucleotides align to TRBD2. There are 13 residues in the CDR3. The germline V gene encodes CDR1 MDHEN and CDR2 SYDVKM.

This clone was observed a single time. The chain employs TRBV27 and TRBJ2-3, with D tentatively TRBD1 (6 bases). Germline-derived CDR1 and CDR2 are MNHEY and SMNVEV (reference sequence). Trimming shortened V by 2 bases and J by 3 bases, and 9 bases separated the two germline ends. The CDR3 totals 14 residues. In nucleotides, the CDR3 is TGTGCCAGCAGTTTAGGGGGCGAGACAGATACGCAGTATTTT. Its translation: CASSLGGETDTQYF.

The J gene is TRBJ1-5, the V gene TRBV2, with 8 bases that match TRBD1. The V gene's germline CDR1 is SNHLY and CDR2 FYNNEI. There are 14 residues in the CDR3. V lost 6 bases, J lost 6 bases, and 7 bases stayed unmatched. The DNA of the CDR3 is TGTGCCAGCAGCGGGACAGGTGTGAGTCAGCCCCAGCATTTT. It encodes CASSGTGVSQPQHF.

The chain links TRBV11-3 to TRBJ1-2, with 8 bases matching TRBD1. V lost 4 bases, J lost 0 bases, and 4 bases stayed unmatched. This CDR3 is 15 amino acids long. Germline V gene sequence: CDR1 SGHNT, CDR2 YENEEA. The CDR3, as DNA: TGTGCCAGCAGCTCGGGACAGGAGACTAACTATGGCTACACCTTC. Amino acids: CASSSGQETNYGYTF. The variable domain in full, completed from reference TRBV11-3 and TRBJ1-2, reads EAGVVQSPRYKIIEKKQPVAFWCNPISGHNTLYWYLQNLGQGPELLIRYENEEAVDDSQLPKDRFSAERLKGVDSTLKIQPAELGDSAVYLCASSSGQETNYGYTFGSGTRLTVV.

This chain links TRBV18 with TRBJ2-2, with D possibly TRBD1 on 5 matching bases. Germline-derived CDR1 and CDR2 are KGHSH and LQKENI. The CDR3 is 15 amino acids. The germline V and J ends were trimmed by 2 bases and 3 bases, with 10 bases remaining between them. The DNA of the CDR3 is TGTGCCAGCTCACCAGGACAAATCCACACCGGGGAGCTGTTTTTT. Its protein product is CASSPGQIHTGELFF.

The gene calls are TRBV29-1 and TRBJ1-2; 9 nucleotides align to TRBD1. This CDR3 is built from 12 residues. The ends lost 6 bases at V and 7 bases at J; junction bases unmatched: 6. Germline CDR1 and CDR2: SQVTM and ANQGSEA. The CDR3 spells CSVGQGGSGYTF. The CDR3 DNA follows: TGCAGCGTGGGACAGGGTGGATCTGGCTACACCTTC.

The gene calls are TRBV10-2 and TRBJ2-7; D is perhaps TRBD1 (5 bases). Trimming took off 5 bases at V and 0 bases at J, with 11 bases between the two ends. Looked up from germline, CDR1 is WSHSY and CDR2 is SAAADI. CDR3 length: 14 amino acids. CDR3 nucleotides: TGCGCCAGCAGTCAGGGCCAAACCTCCTACGAGCAGTACTTC. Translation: CASSQGQTSYEQYF.

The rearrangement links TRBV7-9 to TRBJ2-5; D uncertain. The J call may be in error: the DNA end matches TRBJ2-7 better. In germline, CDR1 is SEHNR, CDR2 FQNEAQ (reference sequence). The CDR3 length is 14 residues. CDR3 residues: CASSLDHSSYEQYF. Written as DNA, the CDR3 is TGTGCCAGCAGCTTAGACCACAGCTCCTACGAGCAGTACTTC.

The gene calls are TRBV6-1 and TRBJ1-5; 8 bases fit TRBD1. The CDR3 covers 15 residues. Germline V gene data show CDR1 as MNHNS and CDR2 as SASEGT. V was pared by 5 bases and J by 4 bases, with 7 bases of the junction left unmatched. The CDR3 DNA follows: TGTGCCAGCAGTTCTACAGGGGGAAGGAATCAGCCCCAGCATTTT. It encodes CASSSTGGRNQPQHF.

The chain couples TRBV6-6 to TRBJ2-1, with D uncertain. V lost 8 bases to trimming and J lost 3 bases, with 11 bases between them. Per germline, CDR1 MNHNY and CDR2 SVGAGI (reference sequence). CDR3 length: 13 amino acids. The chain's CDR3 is CASVTELYNEQFF. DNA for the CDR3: TGTGCCAGCGTGACGGAGCTCTACAATGAGCAGTTCTTC.

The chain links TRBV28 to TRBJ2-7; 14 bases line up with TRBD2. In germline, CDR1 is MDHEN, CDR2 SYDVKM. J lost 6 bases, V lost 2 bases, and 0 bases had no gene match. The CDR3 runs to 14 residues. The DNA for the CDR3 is TGTGCCAGCAGTTTAGGACTAGCGGGAGGCGAGCAGTACTTC. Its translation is CASSLGLAGGEQYF.

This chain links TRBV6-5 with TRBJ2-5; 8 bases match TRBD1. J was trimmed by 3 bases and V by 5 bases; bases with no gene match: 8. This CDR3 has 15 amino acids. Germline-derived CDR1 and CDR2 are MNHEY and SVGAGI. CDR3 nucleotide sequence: TGTGCCAGCAGTAAACAGGGGGTGAACGAAGAGACCCAGTACTTC. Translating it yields CASSKQGVNEETQYF.

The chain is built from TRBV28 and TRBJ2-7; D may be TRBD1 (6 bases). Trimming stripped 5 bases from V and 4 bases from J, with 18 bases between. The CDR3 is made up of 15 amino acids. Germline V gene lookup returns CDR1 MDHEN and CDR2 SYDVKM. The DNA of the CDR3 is TGTGCCAGCAGTCCACCCGGGACACCACCATACGAGCAGTACTTC. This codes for CASSPPGTPPYEQYF.

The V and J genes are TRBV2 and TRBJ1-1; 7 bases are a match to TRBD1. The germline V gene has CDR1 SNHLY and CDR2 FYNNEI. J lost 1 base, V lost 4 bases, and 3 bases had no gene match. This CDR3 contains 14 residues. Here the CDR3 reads CASSVTGPNTEAFF. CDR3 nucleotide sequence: TGTGCCAGCAGTGTGACAGGGCCGAACACTGAAGCTTTCTTT.

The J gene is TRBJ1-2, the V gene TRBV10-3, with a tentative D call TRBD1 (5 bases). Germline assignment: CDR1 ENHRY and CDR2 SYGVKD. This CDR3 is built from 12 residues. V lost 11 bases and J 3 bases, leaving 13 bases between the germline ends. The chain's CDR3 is CASAETDYGYTF. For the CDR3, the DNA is TGTGCCTCCGCGGAGACAGACTATGGCTACACCTTC.

CDR3 loop: CASSEGTSGFTDTQYF. CDR3 in DNA: TGTGCCAGCAGTGAAGGGACTAGCGGATTCACAGATACGCAGTATTTT. The J gene is TRBJ2-3, the V gene TRBV25-1; TRBD2 matches at 11 bases. Germline values: CDR1 MGHDK, CDR2 SYGVNS. This CDR3 spans 16 amino acids. V shed 2 bases, J shed 2 bases, and the junction held 3 bases outside the gene matches.

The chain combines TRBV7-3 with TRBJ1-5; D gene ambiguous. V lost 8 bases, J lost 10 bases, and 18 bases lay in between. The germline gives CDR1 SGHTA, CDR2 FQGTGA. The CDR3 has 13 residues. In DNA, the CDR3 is TGTGCCAGCCTCTCTGCGTGGAGGGCACCCCAGCATTTT. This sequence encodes CASLSAWRAPQHF. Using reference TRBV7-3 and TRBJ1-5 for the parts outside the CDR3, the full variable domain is GAGVSQTPSNKVTEKGKYVELRCDPISGHTALYWYRQSLGQGPEFLIYFQGTGAADDSGLPNDRFFAVRPEGSVSTLKIQRTERGDSAVYLCASLSAWRAPQHFGDGTRLSIL.

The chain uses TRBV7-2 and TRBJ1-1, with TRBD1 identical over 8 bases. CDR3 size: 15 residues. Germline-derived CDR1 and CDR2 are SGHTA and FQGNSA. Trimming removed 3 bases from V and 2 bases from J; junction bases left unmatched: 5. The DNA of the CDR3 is TGTGCCAGCAGCTTTAAACAGGGGGGAAACACTGAAGCTTTCTTT. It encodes CASSFKQGGNTEAFF.